Listed below are T cell receptor beta chains from one sample, sequenced in a study of CD8 T cells in ankylosing spondylitis. MiXCR, applied by TCRdb to the 5' RACE reads, yields one record per CDR3 protein. The profile shows hundreds of thousands of distinct CDR3 sequences, approximately 10% of them singletons. What was sequenced was blood, either unsorted or a sorted T cell fraction (not recorded which). These receptors all come from a male donor with ankylosing spondylitis. The conserved cysteine and the conserved F or W are not part of the CDR3 here.

TRBV28	13	TRBJ2-4	ASLSSVGDITIQY
TRBV7-2	13	TRBJ2-1	ASSFVGSQDNEQF
TRBV20-1	12	TRBJ2-1	SASKGLPSHEQF
TRBV20-1	10	TRBJ2-3	SARAWTDTQY
TRBV28	12	TRBJ2-2	ASSPSVRSGELF
TRBV27	13	TRBJ2-6	ASSYPQVSANVLT
TRBV12-3/TRBV12-4	13	TRBJ2-1	ASSFGSGVYNEQF
TRBV6-1	11	TRBJ2-2	ASSETGFGELF
TRBV7-9	12	TRBJ2-1	ASSLTSSHNEQF
TRBV6-2/TRBV6-3	14	TRBJ2-3	ASSYSVGLITDTQY
TRBV5-5	13	TRBJ2-1	ASSARMGSYNEQF
TRBV29-1	14	TRBJ2-1	SVATSGIGSYNERF
TRBV29-1	11	TRBJ2-7	SVRGIAGYEQY
TRBV18	12	TRBJ2-5	ASSLQKNQETQY
TRBV29-1	14	TRBJ1-3	SVEDPSGASGNTIY
TRBV2	13	TRBJ2-1	ASRPWGVIYNEQF
TRBV29-1	13	TRBJ2-1	SSGTGQSAYNEQF
TRBV7-2	11	TRBJ2-7	ASSPRTAYEQY
TRBV6-6	14	TRBJ2-1	ASSYSSSGRDHEQF
TRBV27	14	TRBJ2-7	ASSFFGAGESYEQY
TRBV7-9	14	TRBJ2-5	ASSSGLAGLGETQY
TRBV4-1	11	TRBJ1-5	ASRADIEQPQH
TRBV5-1	14	TRBJ2-2	ASSFVTGPNTGELF
TRBV3-1	12	TRBJ1-4	ASSLGRTGRKLF
TRBV5-1	11	TRBJ1-2	ASSVIPDYGYT
TRBV29-1	12	TRBJ2-5	SGNPRGGQETQY
TRBV18	13	TRBJ1-1	ASSAGGTGATEAF
TRBV7-2	13	TRBJ1-2	ASSLAGTGGREVT
TRBV5-6	12	TRBJ1-5	ASSLAGMDQPQH
TRBV6-1	11	TRBJ1-4	ASRRTEVEKLF
TRBV20-1	12	TRBJ2-7	SVEVIGLRDEQY
TRBV6-5	14	TRBJ2-5	ASSYLTGPLQETQY
TRBV24-1	12	TRBJ2-5	ATSDPTKQETQY
TRBV25-1	14	TRBJ2-2	ASSGSGTAGTGELF
TRBV7-2	12	TRBJ1-3	ASSLQGTGNTIY
TRBV5-1	12	TRBJ2-5	ASSSGGAEETQY
TRBV6-1	13	TRBJ1-6	ASSEVGSYNSPLH
TRBV28	11	TRBJ2-7	ASGERPTYEQY
TRBV15	14	TRBJ2-5	ATSGTLQGGGETQY
TRBV15	12	TRBJ2-7	ATSTLRSSYEQY